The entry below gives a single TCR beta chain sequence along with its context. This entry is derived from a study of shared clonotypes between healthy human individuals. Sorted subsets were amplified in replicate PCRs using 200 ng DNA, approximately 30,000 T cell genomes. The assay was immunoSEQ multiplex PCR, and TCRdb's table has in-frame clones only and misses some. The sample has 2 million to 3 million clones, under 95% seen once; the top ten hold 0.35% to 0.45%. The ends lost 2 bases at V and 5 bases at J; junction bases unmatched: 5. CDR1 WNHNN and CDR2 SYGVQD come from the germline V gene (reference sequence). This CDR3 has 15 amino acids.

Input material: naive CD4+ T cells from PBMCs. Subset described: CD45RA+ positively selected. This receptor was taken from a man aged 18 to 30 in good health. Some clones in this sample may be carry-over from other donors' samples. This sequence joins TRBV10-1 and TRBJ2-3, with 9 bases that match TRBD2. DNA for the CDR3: TGCGCCAGCAGTGAGATAGCGGGAGATATAGATACGCAGTATTTT. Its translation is CASSEIAGDIDTQYF.